Below, 4 T cell receptor beta chains from the same sample are listed, as sequenced in a study of response to subunit inactivated influenza vaccine. TCRdb recomputed calls from the RT-PCR reads with MiXCR, one row per CDR3 protein. The sample yields about 650,000 distinct CDR3 sequences, around 16% seen once. The sequencing used PBMCs from blood, collected roughly 13 days after vaccination. The receptor source for this set is a middle-aged man who received an inactivated influenza vaccine.

The chain links TRBV28 to TRBJ2-5, with 10 positions matching TRBD1. The CDR3 consists of 16 residues. CDR1 and CDR2 (germline): MDHEN, SYDVKM. Trimming took 4 bases from V and 5 from J; bases not matched to a gene: 10. DNA of the CDR3: TGTGCCAGCAGTTCCATAGGGACAGGGGACGTGGAGACCCAGTACTTC. Translated: CASSSIGTGDVETQYF.

This clonotype was seen a few times. In DNA form, the CDR3 reads TGTGCCAGCAGTTTAAGACTAGCGGGAAATAATGAGCAGTTCTTC. Encoded protein: CASSLRLAGNNEQFF. The chain is built from TRBV12-3 or TRBV12-4 and TRBJ2-1; 11 nucleotides agree with TRBD2. With V trimmed by 2 bases and J by 7 bases, 4 bases remained unmatched. This CDR3 is built from 15 residues.

On this clonotype itself: A much larger clonotype is one base distant, so this may be a read error. This sequence joins TRBV10-3 and TRBJ1-4, with 7 bases matching TRBD1. The CDR3 consists of 14 residues. V lost 2 bases and J lost 11; bases outside the gene matches: 8. Germline V gives CDR1 ENHRY, CDR2 SYGVKD. CDR3 residues: CAISEDRDRDKLFF. The CDR3 DNA reads TGTGCCATCAGTGAGGACAGGGACCGTGATAAACTGTTTTTT.

This clonotype has only a few counts. This chain uses TRBV4-3 with TRBJ2-1, with TRBD1 as a possible D gene (6 bases). The V gene lost 0 bases and the J gene lost 6 bases, with 9 bases spanning the gap. This CDR3 is 14 amino acids long. In germline, CDR1 is LGHNA, CDR2 YSLEER. CDR3 bases: TGCGCCAGCAGCCAAGATCAGGGGCGCAATGAGCAGTTCTTC. As protein: CASSQDQGRNEQFF.